These 30 T cell receptor beta chains share one sample of origin, sequenced in a study of T cells in Graves' hyperthyroidism and ophthalmopathy (dated by TCRdb to about 2019). The library was built by means of multiplex PCR. The run used an Illumina HiSeq 2000. TCR beta CDR3 regions were amplified from RNA transcripts. For the first round of RT-PCR on the TCR CDR3, the HTBI primer set was used together with the Qiagen OneStep RT-PCR kit. Clones were called with MiXCR by TCRdb after fastp trimmed the public reads at Q25, and only in-frame beta chains were retained. A single entry per CDR3 protein holds the most common genes and DNA from its merged rows. Present in this sample are under 550,000 distinct CDR3 sequences, less than 20% of which were seen just once. The ten largest clones capture about half of the sample. Sequencing was carried out using blood. The receptors shown here come from a man aged 35 to 55 with Graves' ophthalmopathy.

V is TRBV28 and J is TRBJ2-5; 12 nucleotides agree with TRBD2. With 7 bases clipped from V and 4 bases from J, the junction kept 4 bases outside the gene matches. The CDR3 is 14 amino acids. CDR1 and CDR2 from the germline V gene are MDHEN and SYDVKM. CDR3 DNA sequence: TGTGCCAGCAACGTACTAGCGGGGGGAGAGACCCAGTACTTC. Protein: CASNVLAGGETQYF.

The chain carries TRBV7-9 and TRBJ2-7; the match to TRBD2 covers 12 bases. The CDR3 has 15 amino acids. Germline CDR1 is SEHNR and CDR2 is FQNEAQ (reference sequence). Unmatched junction bases numbered 6, after V lost 5 bases and J lost 4 bases. The chain's CDR3 is CASSAGGTSGYEQYF. The CDR3 DNA reads as TGTGCCAGCAGCGCCGGGGGGACTAGCGGGTACGAGCAGTACTTC.

This clonotype was seen ten or more times. This chain joins TRBV5-1 and TRBJ1-2, with D possibly matching TRBD1 (5 bases). Germline-derived CDR1 and CDR2 are SGHRS and YFSETQ. CDR3 length: 13 amino acids. Trimming removed 0 bases from V and 6 bases from J, with 9 bases in between. The CDR3 region is CASSLGIQDGYTF. CDR3 DNA sequence: TGCGCCAGCAGCTTGGGTATACAGGATGGCTACACCTTC.

Turning to this clonotype: A read error may be the cause here, since a much bigger clone is one base away. This is likely a read error, given that the CDR3 carries no conserved phenylalanine or tryptophan at its end. The gene calls are TRBV6-1 and TRBJ1-1, with unresolved D. Trimming pared 3 bases from V and 1 base from J, leaving 9 bases between. The CDR3 consists of 14 residues. Germline V lookup: CDR1 MNHNS, CDR2 SASEGT. The CDR3 DNA sequence: TGTGCCAGCAGTGATCTGGAGAGGAACACTGAAGCTTTCCTT. This codes for CASSDLERNTEAFL.

The J gene is TRBJ2-3, the V gene TRBV7-2, with 7 bases fitting TRBD2. The CDR3 extends over 17 amino acids. Germline CDR1 and CDR2: SGHTA and FQGNSA. V dropped 2 bases and J dropped 3; count of bases not matched to a gene: 11. The CDR3 loop reads CASSLRGRAWGTDTQYF. In DNA form, the CDR3 reads TGTGCCAGCAGCTTACGGGGGAGGGCATGGGGGACAGATACGCAGTATTTT.

This clonotype was counted many times. The chain uses TRBV12-3 or TRBV12-4 and TRBJ2-7; TRBD1 might be the D (6 bases). V lost 5 bases and J lost 1, with 15 bases in between. The CDR3 contains 15 residues. The chain's CDR3 is CASSLIGDTSYEQYF. The CDR3 DNA follows: TGTGCCAGCAGTCTGATTGGGGACACTTCCTACGAGCAGTACTTC.

The rearrangement uses TRBV5-5 and TRBJ2-1, with D possibly matching TRBD2 (5 bases). Germline V gene data show CDR1 as SGHKS and CDR2 as YYEKEE (reference sequence). V was clipped by 4 bases and J by 1 base, with 15 bases between them. The CDR3 sequence is 16 residues long. The CDR3 loop is CASSLTSGRSYNEQFF. CDR3 coding DNA: TGTGCCAGCAGCCTAACAAGCGGTAGATCCTACAATGAGCAGTTCTTC.

J is TRBJ2-1 and V is TRBV6-2 or TRBV6-3; no clear D gene. The germline V gene encodes CDR1 MNHEY and CDR2 SVGEGT. This CDR3 comprises 14 residues. The germline V and J ends were trimmed by 7 bases and 7 bases, with 17 bases remaining between them. CDR3 DNA: TGTGCCAGCAACGCCCCTTATGTAGAAAATGAGCAGTTCTTC. It encodes CASNAPYVENEQFF.

Remarks on this clonotype: This CDR3 is missing its conserved last phenylalanine or tryptophan, likely due to a read error. CDR3 sequence: CASKQAGHTDTQYS. The DNA for the CDR3 is TGCGCCAGCAAGCAGGCGGGGCACACAGATACGCAGTATTCT. The chain couples TRBV5-1 to TRBJ2-3, with D possibly being TRBD2 (6 bases). The CDR3 is 14 residues long. The germline gives CDR1 SGHRS, CDR2 YFSETQ. Between the trimmed V and J ends, which lost 6 bases and 2 bases, there was a span of 13 bases.

This chain uses TRBV29-1 with TRBJ2-5; D unclear. The germline gives CDR1 SQVTM, CDR2 ANQGSEA. Trimming pared 0 bases from V and 2 bases from J, leaving 10 bases between. The CDR3 totals 14 residues. CDR3 region: CSVEDLDAQETQYF. As DNA, the CDR3 is TGCAGCGTTGAAGATCTGGATGCTCAAGAGACCCAGTACTTC.

Many counts were recorded for this clonotype. The chain is built from TRBV12-5 and TRBJ1-1; D not certain. This CDR3 is built from 12 residues. Germline CDR1 is LGHNT and CDR2 is FRNRAP. V lost 5 bases to trimming and J lost 2 bases, with 6 bases between them. CDR3 sequence (DNA): TGTGCTAGTGGTGAGGGAAACACTGAAGCTTTCTTT. It specifies CASGEGNTEAFF.

This clonotype was detected ten times or more. The chain combines TRBV18 with TRBJ2-5; D is unresolved. Germline loops: CDR1 KGHSH, CDR2 LQKENI. The V end lost 2 bases, the J end lost 2 bases, and 6 bases lay between the germline ends. The CDR3 spans 13 residues. The CDR3 DNA follows: TGTGCCAGCTCACCAATCGGACAAGAGACCCAGTACTTC. Its protein product is CASSPIGQETQYF. Full variable domain (outside the CDR3, taken from reference TRBV18 and TRBJ2-5): NAGVMQNPRHLVRRRGQEARLRCSPMKGHSHVYWYRQLPEEGLKFMVYLQKENIIDESGMPKERFSAEFPKEGPSILRIQQVVRGDSAAYFCASSPIGQETQYFGPGTRLLVL.

This clonotype was seen ten or more times. J is TRBJ2-5 and V is TRBV20-1; D remains ambiguous. The V end lost 2 bases, the J end lost 2 bases, and 9 bases lay between the germline ends. The CDR3 spans 13 residues. The germline V gene has CDR1 DFQATT and CDR2 SNEGSKA (reference sequence). The CDR3 nucleotides read TGCAGTGCTAGATTGTCTTTACAAGAGACCCAGTACTTC. Translating it yields CSARLSLQETQYF.

The rearrangement uses TRBV28 and TRBJ2-7; TRBD1 matches at 11 bases. Trimming cost V 7 bases and J 2 bases; bases outside gene matches: 7. Germline CDR1 reads MDHEN; CDR2 reads SYDVKM. The CDR3 extends over 15 amino acids. CDR3 sequence reads: CASNPSGQGAYEQYF. The CDR3 nucleotides read TGTGCCAGCAATCCATCGGGACAGGGGGCCTACGAGCAGTACTTC.

This clonotype has just a few counts. This chain links TRBV25-1 with TRBJ2-1; 13 bases line up with TRBD2. The CDR3 spans 14 residues. The germline CDR1 and CDR2 sequences are MGHDK and SYGVNS. V shed 7 bases and J 7 bases; nucleotides not matched to a gene: 4. DNA of the CDR3: TGTGCCAGCACGACTAGCGGGAGGAGGAATGAGCAGTTCTTC. Protein: CASTTSGRRNEQFF.

This clonotype was counted at least ten times. The chain combines TRBV20-1 with TRBJ2-1; 7 nucleotides line up with TRBD2. Germline CDR1 reads DFQATT; CDR2 reads SNEGSKA (reference sequence). The CDR3 totals 13 residues. The CDR3 here is CRSGGLIYNEQFF. For the CDR3, the DNA is TGCCGCTCCGGGGGACTAATCTACAATGAGCAGTTCTTC.

J is TRBJ2-5 and V is TRBV29-1, with D hard to call. Between the trimmed V and J ends, which lost 3 bases and 1 base, there was a span of 3 bases. Germline V gene sequence: CDR1 SQVTM, CDR2 ANQGSEA. The CDR3 runs to 11 residues. CDR3 loop: CSVDVQETQYF. CDR3 sequence (DNA): TGCAGCGTTGACGTCCAAGAGACCCAGTACTTC.

This clonotype occurred a few times. The chain has TRBV15 and TRBJ2-7; D assignment may be TRBD1 or TRBD2 (5 bases each). The CDR3 runs to 17 residues. V was pared by 3 bases and J by 0 bases, with 18 bases between. CDR1 is LNHNV and CDR2 is YYDKDF in the germline V gene (reference sequence). The CDR3 coding sequence is TGTGCCACCAGCAGTGAACTACGGGGCACCAGCTCCTACGAGCAGTACTTC. The encoded protein is CATSSELRGTSSYEQYF. Variable domain in full (rest from reference TRBV15 and TRBJ2-7): DAMVIQNPRYQVTQFGKPVTLSCSQTLNHNVMYWYQQKSSQAPKLLFHYYDKDFNNEADTPDNFQSRRPNTSFCFLDIRSPGLGDTAMYLCATSSELRGTSSYEQYFGPGTRLTVT.

The gene calls are TRBV13 and TRBJ2-7; D tentatively fits TRBD1 or TRBD2 (6 bases each). Germline CDR1 and CDR2: PRHDT and FYEKMQ (reference sequence). With 8 bases removed from V and 4 bases from J, the gap between germline ends came to 12 bases. The CDR3 runs 12 residues. The CDR3 is CASARGAYEQYF. The DNA for the CDR3 is TGTGCCAGCGCGAGGGGGGCTTACGAGCAGTACTTC.

This clonotype has a handful of counts. The rearrangement links TRBV14 to TRBJ2-7, with D possibly TRBD2 on 5 matching bases. Germline V gives CDR1 SGHDN, CDR2 FVKESK. Trimming left V 2 bases short and J 3 bases short, with 11 bases between. The CDR3 spans 14 residues. CDR3 region: CASSQPGNLYEQYF. CDR3 coding DNA: TGTGCCAGCAGCCAACCCGGGAACCTCTACGAGCAGTACTTC. Based on the CDR3 plus reference TRBV14 and TRBJ2-7, the full variable domain is EAGVTQFPSHSVIEKGQTVTLRCDPISGHDNLYWYRRVMGKEIKFLLHFVKESKQDESGMPNNRFLAERTGGTYSTLKVQPAELEDSGVYFCASSQPGNLYEQYFGPGTRLTVT.

In this sample, this clonotype turned up a few times. The genes are TRBV3-1 and TRBJ1-5; 8 nucleotides align to TRBD1. The CDR3 length is 15 residues. V shed 6 bases and J 2 bases; nucleotides not matched to a gene: 6. Germline CDR1 LGHDT, CDR2 YNNKEL (reference sequence). CDR3 nucleotide sequence: TGTGCCAGCAGGAGGACAGGGAGTGGCAATCAGCCCCAGCATTTT. Translating gives CASRRTGSGNQPQHF.

The J gene is TRBJ1-4, the V gene TRBV5-1; D call uncertain. V was cut by 0 bases and J by 5 bases, with 11 bases left in between. CDR1 and CDR2 from the germline V gene are SGHRS and YFSETQ. The CDR3 has 15 residues. Here the CDR3 reads CASSLAGPPNEKLFF. The CDR3 DNA reads as TGCGCCAGCAGCTTGGCCGGGCCACCAAATGAAAAACTGTTTTTT.

The genes are TRBV18 and TRBJ2-2; TRBD1 might be the D (6 bases). The germline CDR1 and CDR2 sequences are KGHSH and LQKENI. The V and J ends lost 6 bases and 6 bases respectively, with 20 bases between them. The CDR3 length is 16 residues. CDR3 coding DNA: TGTGCCAGCTCCCCTGAGGGGACACGCGACGCCGGGGAGCTGTTTTTT. The encoded protein is CASSPEGTRDAGELFF.

This clonotype was observed a few times. The J gene is TRBJ1-2, the V gene TRBV6-2 or TRBV6-3; tentative D call: TRBD1 (6 bases). Trimming removed 3 bases at V and 1 base at J, with 12 bases between. Germline V gives CDR1 MNHEY, CDR2 SVGEGT. This CDR3 has 15 residues. The CDR3 is CASSYWDNYNYGYTF. CDR3 DNA sequence: TGTGCCAGCAGTTATTGGGACAACTATAACTATGGCTACACCTTC.

This chain uses TRBV7-6 with TRBJ2-7, with D unclear. From germline, CDR1 is SGHVS and CDR2 FNYEAQ. This CDR3 region has 14 residues. V was trimmed by 5 bases and J by 1 base, leaving 12 bases between them. Written as DNA, the CDR3 is TGTGCCAGCAGCCTCCAGGAAGGGTCCTACGAGCAGTACTTC. It encodes CASSLQEGSYEQYF.

CDR3 sequence (DNA): TGTGCCAGCAGTGACAGAAGTTACAATGAGCAGTTCTTC. Encoded protein: CASSDRSYNEQFF. The V call is TRBV2, the J call TRBJ2-1; D uncertain. Germline V gene data show CDR1 as SNHLY and CDR2 as FYNNEI. The CDR3 runs 13 residues. The V gene lost 3 bases and the J gene lost 4 bases, with 7 bases spanning the gap.

The chain joins TRBV10-3 to TRBJ1-1, with D tentatively TRBD1 (5 bases). Trimming took off 10 bases at V and 0 bases at J, with 12 bases between the two ends. Germline V lookup: CDR1 ENHRY, CDR2 SYGVKD. The CDR3 covers 13 residues. The CDR3 sequence: CATRVRLNTEAFF. Here the CDR3 DNA reads TGTGCCACCAGGGTTCGGTTGAACACTGAAGCTTTCTTT.

V and J are TRBV7-9 and TRBJ1-1; possible D gene TRBD1, 5 bases. This CDR3 comprises 14 residues. V was trimmed by 5 bases and J by 5 bases, leaving 15 bases between them. Germline V lookup: CDR1 SEHNR, CDR2 FQNEAQ (reference sequence). CDR3 region: CASSAHGATTEAFF. In DNA, the CDR3 is TGTGCCAGCAGCGCCCATGGGGCGACAACTGAAGCTTTCTTT.

The chain has TRBV20-1 and TRBJ1-1, with D possibly TRBD1 on 6 matching bases. The CDR3 is 12 residues long. Germline CDR1 DFQATT, CDR2 SNEGSKA (reference sequence). Trimming removed 6 bases at V and 10 bases at J, with 18 bases between. This chain's CDR3 is CSATKPGERAFF. The DNA for the CDR3 is TGCAGTGCCACAAAGCCAGGGGAGCGAGCTTTCTTT.

V is TRBV28 and J is TRBJ2-3; 7 nucleotides match TRBD2. Losses at the gene ends were 8 bases for V and 4 bases for J; bases not matched to a gene: 12. Germline CDR1 is MDHEN and CDR2 is SYDVKM. The CDR3 totals 15 residues. CDR3 residues: CASRKLRETPDTQYF. The CDR3 DNA reads as TGTGCCAGCCGGAAGCTGCGGGAGACCCCAGATACGCAGTATTTT.